This record concerns one T cell receptor (beta chain) sequence. Patients from Seattle were sampled longitudinally, starting during active infection. The authors' processing: Counts of nucleated cells, estimated from reference gene primer amplification, were obtained. The data were produced by immunoSEQ multiplex PCR, yet TCRdb's version contains in-frame clones alone and is incomplete. V, J and clone size reflect that table, while D and trimming were determined from the DNA. The sample has tens of thousands of clones, around 89% seen once; the top ten hold approximately 2.6%. From germline, CDR1 is SGHRS and CDR2 YFSETQ. V was pared by 0 bases and J by 0 bases, with 15 bases between. The CDR3 is 17 residues long. The data are from a study of blood T cell repertoires in COVID-19. At the level of the study: Acute-phase and convalescent COVID-19 samples originated in the United States, Italy and Spain. T cells, B-cell-depleted T cells, or PBMCs provided the cDNA or gDNA that served as material.

Sequences were obtained from peripheral blood. The rearrangement joins TRBV5-1 to TRBJ1-1, with TRBD1 as a possible D gene (5 bases). This sequence originates from a man aged 50 or older with COVID-19, enrolled during active disease. The CDR3 loop reads CASSLEGRAPVNTEAFF. The CDR3 nucleotides are TGCGCCAGCAGCTTGGAAGGCAGGGCTCCCGTGAACACTGAAGCTTTCTTT.